This T cell receptor (beta chain) was recovered during a study of cytomegalovirus exposure and HLA in healthy donors. Study-wide context: In an early release, HLA-typed donors contributed approximately 82 million unique TCR sequences.

In this sample, this clone turned up a few times. The antigen remains undetermined. Study-wide results and limits: Relative to the roughly 690-donor mean, N-insertions were reportedly fewer in an Asian-associated ancestry cluster in a later analysis. Both high specificity and high sensitivity reportedly marked the classifier's diagnosis of cytomegalovirus status.

PCR employed 60 Vbeta and 13 Jbeta primers. Clones were sequenced by immunoSEQ multiplex PCR, and TCRdb holds only the in-frame ones, with some missing. This sample carries roughly 140,000 clones, around 80% of them seen once, and the ten largest clones take 2.5% to 3%. The CDR3 runs 16 residues. J was trimmed by 6 bases and V by 3 bases; bases with no gene match: 7. The V gene's germline CDR1 is MDHEN and CDR2 SYDVKM. Sequenced material: PBMCs. The rearrangement links TRBV28 to TRBJ1-6; TRBD1 aligns across 8 bases. This receptor was taken from a female donor in good health and CMV-seronegative. CDR3: CASSLWAGQGNSPLHF. Written as DNA, the CDR3 is TGTGCCAGCAGTTTGTGGGCTGGACAGGGTAATTCACCCCTCCACTTT.